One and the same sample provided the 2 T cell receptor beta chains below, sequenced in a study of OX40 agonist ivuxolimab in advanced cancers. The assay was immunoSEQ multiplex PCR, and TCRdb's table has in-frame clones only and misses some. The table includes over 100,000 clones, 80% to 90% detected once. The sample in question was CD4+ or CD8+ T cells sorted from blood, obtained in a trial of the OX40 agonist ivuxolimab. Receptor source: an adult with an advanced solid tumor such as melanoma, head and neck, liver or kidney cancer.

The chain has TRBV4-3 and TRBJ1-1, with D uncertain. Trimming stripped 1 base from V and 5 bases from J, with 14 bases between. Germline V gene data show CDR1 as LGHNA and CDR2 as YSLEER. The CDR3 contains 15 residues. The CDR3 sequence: CASSQGYGEITEAFF. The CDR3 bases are TGCGCCAGCAGCCAAGGTTATGGGGAGATAACTGAAGCTTTCTTT.

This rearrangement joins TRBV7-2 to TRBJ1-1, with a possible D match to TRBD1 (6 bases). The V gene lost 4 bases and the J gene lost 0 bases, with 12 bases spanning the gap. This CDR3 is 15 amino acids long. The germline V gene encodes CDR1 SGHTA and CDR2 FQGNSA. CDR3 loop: CASSSRGDLNTEAFF. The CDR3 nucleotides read TGTGCCAGCAGCTCGAGGGGGGATTTGAACACTGAAGCTTTCTTT.